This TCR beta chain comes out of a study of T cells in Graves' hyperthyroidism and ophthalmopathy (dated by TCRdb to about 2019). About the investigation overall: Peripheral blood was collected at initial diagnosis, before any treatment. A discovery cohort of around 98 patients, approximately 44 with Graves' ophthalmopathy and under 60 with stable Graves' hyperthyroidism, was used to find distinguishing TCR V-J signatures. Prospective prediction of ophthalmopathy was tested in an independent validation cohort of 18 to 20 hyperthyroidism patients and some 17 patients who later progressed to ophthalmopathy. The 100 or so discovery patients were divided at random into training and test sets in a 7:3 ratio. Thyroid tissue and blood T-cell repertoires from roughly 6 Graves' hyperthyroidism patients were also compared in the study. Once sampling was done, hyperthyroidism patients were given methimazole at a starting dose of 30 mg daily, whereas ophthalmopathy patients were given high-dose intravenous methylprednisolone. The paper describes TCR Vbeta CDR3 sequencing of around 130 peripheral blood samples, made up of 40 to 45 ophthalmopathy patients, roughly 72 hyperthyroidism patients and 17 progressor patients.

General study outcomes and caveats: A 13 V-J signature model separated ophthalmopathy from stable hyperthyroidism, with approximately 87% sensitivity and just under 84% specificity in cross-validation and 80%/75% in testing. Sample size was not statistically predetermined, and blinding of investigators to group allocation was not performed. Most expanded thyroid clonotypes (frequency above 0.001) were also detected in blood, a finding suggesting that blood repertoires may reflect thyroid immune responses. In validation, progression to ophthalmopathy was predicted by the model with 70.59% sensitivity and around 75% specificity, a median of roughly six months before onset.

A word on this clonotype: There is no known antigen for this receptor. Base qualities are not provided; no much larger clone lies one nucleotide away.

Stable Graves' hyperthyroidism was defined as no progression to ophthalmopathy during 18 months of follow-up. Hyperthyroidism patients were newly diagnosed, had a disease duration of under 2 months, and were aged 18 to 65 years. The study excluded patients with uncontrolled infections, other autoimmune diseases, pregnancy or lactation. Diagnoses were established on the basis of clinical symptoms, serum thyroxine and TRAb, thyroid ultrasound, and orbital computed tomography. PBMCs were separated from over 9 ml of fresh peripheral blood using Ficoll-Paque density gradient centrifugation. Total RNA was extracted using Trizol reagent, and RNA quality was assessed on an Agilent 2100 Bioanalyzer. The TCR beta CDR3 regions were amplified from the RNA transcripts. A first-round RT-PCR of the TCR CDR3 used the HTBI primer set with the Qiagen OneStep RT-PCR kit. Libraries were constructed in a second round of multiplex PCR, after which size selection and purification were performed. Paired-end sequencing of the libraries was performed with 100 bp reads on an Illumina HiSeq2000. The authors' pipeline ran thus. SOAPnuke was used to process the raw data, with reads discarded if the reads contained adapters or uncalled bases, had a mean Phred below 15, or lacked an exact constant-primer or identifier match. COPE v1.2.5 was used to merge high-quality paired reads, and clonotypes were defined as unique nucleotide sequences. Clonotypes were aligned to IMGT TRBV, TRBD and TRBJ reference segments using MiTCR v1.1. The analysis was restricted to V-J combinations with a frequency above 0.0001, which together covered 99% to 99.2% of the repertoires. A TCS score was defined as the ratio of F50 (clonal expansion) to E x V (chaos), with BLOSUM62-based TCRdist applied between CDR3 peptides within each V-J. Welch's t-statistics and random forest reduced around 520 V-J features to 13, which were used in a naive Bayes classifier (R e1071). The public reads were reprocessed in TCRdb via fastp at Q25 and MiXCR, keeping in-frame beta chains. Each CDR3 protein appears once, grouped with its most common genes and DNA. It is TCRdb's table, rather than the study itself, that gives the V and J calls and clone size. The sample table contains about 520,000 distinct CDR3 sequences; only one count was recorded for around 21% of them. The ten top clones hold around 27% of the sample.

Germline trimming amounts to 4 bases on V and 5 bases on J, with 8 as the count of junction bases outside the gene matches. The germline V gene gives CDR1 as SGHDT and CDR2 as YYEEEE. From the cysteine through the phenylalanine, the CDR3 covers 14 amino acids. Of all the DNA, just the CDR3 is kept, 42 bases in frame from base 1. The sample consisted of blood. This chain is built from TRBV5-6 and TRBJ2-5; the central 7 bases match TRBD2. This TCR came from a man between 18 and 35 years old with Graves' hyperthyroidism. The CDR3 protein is CASSRRAGKETQYF. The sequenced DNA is TGTGCCAGCAGCCGACGAGCGGGGAAGGAGACCCAGTACTTC. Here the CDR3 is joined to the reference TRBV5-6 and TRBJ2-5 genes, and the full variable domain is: DAGVTQSPTHLIKTRGQQVTLRCSPKSGHDTVSWYQQALGQGPQFIFQYYEEEERQRGNFPDRFSGHQFPNYSSELNVNALLLGDSALYLCASSRRAGKETQYFGPGTRLLVL.